This note documents a single T cell receptor (beta chain) sequence. What it recognizes is unknown. Using a J-beta primer mix together with a sample-barcoded 5' primer, a second PCR was run for roughly 7 to 11 cycles. Using its own MiXCR run on the 5' RACE reads, TCRdb lists one record per CDR3 protein. The sample lists roughly 800,000 distinct CDR3 sequences, roughly 64% seen once, with 20% to 25% in the top ten. This specimen belongs to a study of blood T cells in healthy people across ages. Study-level findings and limits: Calculation of diversity from one million T cells yielded estimates considered to be underestimates.

CDR3 length: 17 amino acids. Germline CDR1 is LGHDT and CDR2 is YNNKEL (reference sequence). Sequencing input: blood. The V call is TRBV3-1, the J call TRBJ2-4; a weak D match, TRBD1 (6 bases). The J call is in doubt because the DNA end fits TRBJ2-7 better. The source of this sequence is a man aged 25 to 40 in good health. This CDR3 is CASSQVFEQGMVNEQYF. The DNA for the CDR3 is TGTGCCAGCAGCCAAGTGTTCGAGCAGGGGATGGTCAACGAGCAGTACTTC.